This T cell receptor (beta chain) was documented in a study of beta chain features in type 1 diabetes. Study-level findings and limits: In every one of the four CD4+ subsets, TCRB CDR3s were moderately but significantly shorter in Type 1 diabetes patients. For cells with high TCR expression, cDNA sequencing could yield over-representation.

Worth noting for this clone: Its specificity is unknown.

The authors reverse transcribed all of the isolated RNA, so sequencing captured expressed TCRB transcripts. Reads from naive, central memory and regulatory T cell samples averaged roughly 3.3 million. Profiling relied on immunoSEQ multiplex PCR, and the TCRdb table lists in-frame clones only, not all of them. The sample has some 350,000 clones, roughly a tenth seen once. A single heparinised draw of approximately 110 mL on average was taken per donor. Sorting with CD45RO/CCR7/CD25/CD127/CD95/CD27 yielded naive, central memory, regulatory and stem-like memory CD4+ cells. Sequencing used central memory CD4+ T cells from blood. The clonotype comes from a man aged 25 to 45 with type 1 diabetes.

CDR3 coding DNA: TGTGCCAGCAGCTTACGGGACAGGGGGTCCCTCGAGGGCTACACCTTC. It translates to CASSLRDRGSLEGYTF. This sequence joins TRBV13 and TRBJ1-2, with 11 bases identical to TRBD1. The CDR3 runs to 16 residues. The germline V gene encodes CDR1 PRHDT and CDR2 FYEKMQ (reference sequence). Trimming removed 2 bases from V and 8 bases from J; junction bases left unmatched: 10.